Following are 32 T cell receptor beta chains from one sample sequenced in a study of cytomegalovirus exposure and HLA in healthy donors listed by TCRdb under 2017. Libraries were built with the immunoSEQ multiplex PCR assay. The multiplex PCR relied on a mix of 60 forward primers for TCR Vbeta segments and 13 reverse primers for TCR Jbeta segments. In its TCRdb copy, this immuneACCESS table keeps in-frame sequences only and misses some clones. Where compared with another copy, unresolved V genes explain less than half of these, and the others have no known cause. The sample includes some 130,000 clones, with about 66% observed a single time. The top ten clones comprise over 1.5% of the sample. Input material: PBMCs. These receptors were collected from a human donor in good health.

V and J are TRBV5-1 and TRBJ2-2; 11 nucleotides match TRBD2. CDR3 size: 17 residues. Germline values: CDR1 SGHRS, CDR2 YFSETQ. Trimming at V came to 4 bases and at J to 2 bases, leaving 7 bases not matched to a gene. The DNA of the CDR3 is TGCGCCAGCAGCCCACCGGGACTAGCGGTTAACACCGGGGAGCTGTTTTTT. It yields the protein CASSPPGLAVNTGELFF.

The DNA of the CDR3 is TGTGCCAGCAGTGAAACTCGCGGGGGGGGTGAGCAGTTCTTC. This gives the protein CASSETRGGGEQFF. The chain employs TRBV2 and TRBJ2-1; 9 bases match TRBD2. The CDR3 runs 14 residues. Germline V gene data show CDR1 as SNHLY and CDR2 as FYNNEI. The junction had 5 bases not matched to a gene; V was cut back by 2 bases and J by 9 bases.

Only a few counts were recorded for this clone. The chain carries TRBV7-9 and TRBJ2-7; TRBD1 matches at 9 bases. The CDR3 runs 16 residues. With 0 bases clipped from V and 5 bases from J, the junction kept 8 bases outside the gene matches. Germline CDR1 reads SEHNR; CDR2 reads FQNEAQ (reference sequence). CDR3 in amino acids: CASSLAWTGEPHEQYF. In nucleotides, the CDR3 is TGTGCCAGCAGCTTAGCTTGGACAGGGGAACCCCACGAGCAGTACTTC.

The rearrangement links TRBV7-2 to TRBJ2-2; 10 bases align to TRBD2. This CDR3 has 15 amino acids. The V segment lost 2 bases and the J segment 4 bases; nucleotides outside the gene matches: 1. Germline assignment: CDR1 SGHTA and CDR2 FQGNSA. CDR3 amino acids: CASSLTSGITGELFF. In DNA, the CDR3 is TGTGCCAGCAGCTTAACTAGCGGGATCACCGGGGAGCTGTTTTTT. The entire variable domain, with the rest obtained from reference TRBV7-2 and TRBJ2-2, is as follows: GAGVSQSPSNKVTEKGKDVELRCDPISGHTALYWYRQSLGQGLEFLIYFQGNSAPDKSGLPSDRFSAERTGGSVSTLTIQRTQQEDSAVYLCASSLTSGITGELFFGEGSRLTVL.

This clone has a single count. The V call is TRBV4-2, the J call TRBJ2-5; 8 nucleotides line up with TRBD2. Germline values: CDR1 LGHNA, CDR2 YNFKEQ. The V gene end was trimmed by 6 bases and the J gene end by 2 bases; junction bases not matched to a gene: 8. The CDR3 runs 15 residues. The CDR3 protein is CASRGSGAFQETQYF. CDR3 DNA: TGTGCCAGCAGGGGTAGCGGGGCTTTTCAAGAGACCCAGTACTTC.

V is TRBV6-6 and J is TRBJ2-7; D is undetermined. The V gene lost 1 base and the J gene lost 2 bases, with 6 bases spanning the gap. The germline V gene encodes CDR1 MNHNY and CDR2 SVGAGI (reference sequence). CDR3 length: 13 residues. The CDR3 DNA reads as TGTGCCAGCAGTTACTTGGGCCCCTACGAGCAGTACTTC. Its protein product is CASSYLGPYEQYF.

The rearrangement joins TRBV5-4 to TRBJ2-3, with 8 bases fitting TRBD2. CDR3 length: 15 residues. V trimming: 4 bases; J trimming: 0 bases; junction bases outside the gene matches: 4. Germline CDR1 reads SGHNT; CDR2 reads YYREEE (reference sequence). DNA of the CDR3: TGTGCCAGCAGCCCGGGAGGGAGCAGCACAGATACGCAGTATTTT. Amino acid sequence: CASSPGGSSTDTQYF.

This clone was picked up one time. The rearrangement uses TRBV2 and TRBJ2-1; the match to TRBD1 covers 7 bases. Per the germline V gene, CDR1 is SNHLY and CDR2 is FYNNEI. The trim removed 1 base at V and 15 bases at J, leaving 3 bases unmatched. The CDR3 is 11 amino acids. CDR3 sequence reads: CASSEGTGTFF. CDR3 nucleotides: TGTGCCAGCAGTGAAGGGACAGGAACGTTCTTC.

V gene TRBV6-6 combines with J gene TRBJ1-4; 7 positions match TRBD1. Trimming removed 6 bases from V and 0 bases from J; junction bases left unmatched: 7. The CDR3 extends over 16 amino acids. Germline loops: CDR1 MNHNY, CDR2 SVGAGI (reference sequence). For the CDR3, the DNA is TGTGCCAGCAGCGCCGGGACAGCGGCAACTAATGAAAAACTGTTTTTT. Encoded protein: CASSAGTAATNEKLFF.

The V gene is TRBV28, the J gene TRBJ2-5, with 7 bases lining up with TRBD2. Trimming took 3 bases from V and 0 from J; bases not matched to a gene: 7. The CDR3 sequence is 16 residues long. Germline CDR1 reads MDHEN; CDR2 reads SYDVKM. CDR3 in amino acids: CASSLWGRADQETQYF. CDR3 DNA: TGTGCCAGCAGTTTGTGGGGGAGGGCCGACCAAGAGACCCAGTACTTC. The variable domain in full, with the rest retrieved from reference TRBV28 and TRBJ2-5, is DVKVTQSSRYLVKRTGEKVFLECVQDMDHENMFWYRQDPGLGLRLIYFSYDVKMKEKGDIPEGYSVSREKKERFSLILESASTNQTSMYLCASSLWGRADQETQYFGPGTRLLVL.

This clone appeared once. This rearrangement joins TRBV29-1 to TRBJ1-1, with 7 bases fitting TRBD1. Germline-derived CDR1 and CDR2 are SQVTM and ANQGSEA. Trimming at V came to 6 bases and at J to 4 bases, leaving 5 bases not matched to a gene. The CDR3 runs to 12 residues. The CDR3, as DNA: TGCAGCGTCGAGGACAGGCCCACTGAAGCTTTCTTT. As protein: CSVEDRPTEAFF. The full variable domain, rest sourced from reference TRBV29-1 and TRBJ1-1, is SAVISQKPSRDICQRGTSLTIQCQVDSQVTMMFWYRQQPGQSLTLIATANQGSEATYESGFVIDKFPISRPNLTFSTLTVSNMSPEDSSIYLCSVEDRPTEAFFGQGTRLTVV.

The rearrangement links TRBV9 to TRBJ1-3; D unclear. CDR1 is SGDLS, CDR2 YYNGEE, per germline. This CDR3 region has 15 residues. V lost 4 bases and J 0 bases, leaving 11 bases between the germline ends. CDR3 amino acids: CASSPAGGSGNTIYF. Written as DNA, the CDR3 is TGTGCCAGCAGCCCCGCAGGTGGCTCTGGAAACACCATATATTTT.

The rearrangement joins TRBV29-1 to TRBJ2-3; TRBD2 matches 9 bases. CDR1 is SQVTM and CDR2 is ANQGSEA in the germline V gene. Trimming at V came to 7 bases and at J to 5 bases, leaving 4 bases not matched to a gene. The CDR3 is made up of 12 amino acids. This chain's CDR3 is CSGGLAGDTQYF. DNA of the CDR3: TGCAGCGGGGGACTAGCAGGAGATACGCAGTATTTT.

The CDR3 nucleotides read TGTGCCAGCACCGCCTTCGGGGACAGGGGATCCTACGAGCAGTACTTC. Residues: CASTAFGDRGSYEQYF. V is TRBV28 and J is TRBJ2-5; 10 bases fit TRBD1. The J call may be in error: the DNA end matches TRBJ2-7 better. Germline lookup yields CDR1 MDHEN and CDR2 SYDVKM. The CDR3 length is 16 residues.

The chain has TRBV11-3 and TRBJ2-1; TRBD2 aligns across 7 bases. The CDR3 loop spans 15 amino acids. Germline-derived CDR1 and CDR2 are SGHNT and YENEEA. The trim removed 2 bases at V and 6 bases at J, leaving 7 bases unmatched. The CDR3 DNA sequence: TGTGCCAGCAGCTTACTTCGACTAGCCTCCAATGAGCAGTTCTTC. It specifies CASSLLRLASNEQFF.

The chain has TRBV4-1 and TRBJ1-2; tentatively, D is TRBD1 (5 bases). CDR1 and CDR2 from the germline V gene are MGHRA and YSYEKL. The CDR3 has 17 residues. Between the trimmed V and J ends, which lost 3 bases and 5 bases, there was a span of 22 bases. The CDR3 is CASSHTPGETELYGYTF. The CDR3 DNA sequence: TGCGCCAGCAGCCATACTCCAGGTGAGACAGAGCTTTATGGCTACACCTTC.

Only one count was recorded for this clone. V usage is TRBV10-3 and J usage is TRBJ2-1, with 8 bases lining up with TRBD2. The CDR3 is 16 residues long. The germline gives CDR1 ENHRY, CDR2 SYGVKD. Trimming at V came to 3 bases and at J to 9 bases, leaving 13 bases not matched to a gene. The CDR3 DNA reads as TGTGCCATCAGTGAAATAGCGGGAAGTGGAGTAGGTGAGCAGTTCTTC. Translating gives CAISEIAGSGVGEQFF.

The rearrangement links TRBV6-1 to TRBJ2-7, with D possibly being TRBD2 (5 bases). The V end lost 8 bases, the J end lost 4 bases, and 9 bases lay between the germline ends. Germline-derived CDR1 and CDR2 are MNHNS and SASEGT. The CDR3 totals 11 residues. In nucleotides, the CDR3 is TGTGCCAGCTCGCGAGGGTACGAGCAGTACTTC. This codes for CASSRGYEQYF.

Of note for this clone: The sample holds other DNA sequences that translate to the same CDR3. The chain employs TRBV9 and TRBJ2-7, with 8 bases identical to TRBD2. V lost 4 bases and J lost 6; bases outside the gene matches: 15. The CDR3 is made up of 16 amino acids. Looked up from germline, CDR1 is SGDLS and CDR2 is YYNGEE. The CDR3 bases are TGTGCCAGCAGCCCCTTCGCGGGGGGTAACGATGGCGAGCAGTACTTC. Residues: CASSPFAGGNDGEQYF.

The genes are TRBV7-2 and TRBJ2-5, with TRBD2 matching 11 bases. The CDR3 is 15 residues long. The germline V gene encodes CDR1 SGHTA and CDR2 FQGNSA. J lost 5 bases, V lost 6 bases, and 8 bases had no gene match. CDR3 amino acids: CASRSLAGGWETQYF. CDR3 DNA sequence: TGTGCCAGCAGGTCCCTAGCGGGAGGTTGGGAGACCCAGTACTTC.

This clone was observed once. The CDR3 loop reads CASNTGDQCSGANVLTF. The CDR3, as DNA: TGCGCCAGCAACACAGGGGATCAGTGCTCTGGGGCCAACGTCCTGACTTTC. This chain connects TRBV23-1 to TRBJ2-6, with 7 bases identical to TRBD1. TRBV23-1 is recorded as an ORF, its role being uncertain. The J segment lost 0 bases and the V segment lost 7 bases, leaving 9 bases of the junction unmatched. The CDR3 has 17 residues.

V is TRBV29-1 and J is TRBJ1-4; D gene unclear. The CDR3 runs 14 residues. Germline V gene data show CDR1 as SQVTM and CDR2 as ANQGSEA. Trimming stripped 4 bases from V and 7 bases from J, with 16 bases between. CDR3 DNA sequence: TGCAGCGTTGGTCCCGAGGGAGAAAGTGAAAAACTGTTTTTT. As protein: CSVGPEGESEKLFF.

This sequence joins TRBV19 and TRBJ2-1; no clear D. The V gene lost 9 bases and the J gene lost 8 bases, with 17 bases spanning the gap. The CDR3 consists of 13 residues. From germline, CDR1 is LNHDA and CDR2 SQIVND (reference sequence). The CDR3 spells CASHWAGSDEQFF. As DNA, the CDR3 is TGTGCCAGCCATTGGGCAGGATCCGATGAGCAGTTCTTC.

The rearrangement joins TRBV10-2 to TRBJ2-2, with D perhaps matching TRBD2 (6 bases). Germline CDR1 WSHSY, CDR2 SAAADI. The CDR3 runs 15 residues. V was pared by 7 bases and J by 4 bases, with 16 bases between. CDR3 region: CASTWSGDGTGELFF. For the CDR3, the DNA is TGCGCCAGCACTTGGTCGGGAGATGGCACCGGGGAGCTGTTTTTT.

The chain employs TRBV6-1 and TRBJ1-2; TRBD1 agrees at 8 bases. The CDR3 is 14 amino acids. Germline lookup yields CDR1 MNHNS and CDR2 SASEGT. Trimming at V came to 4 bases and at J to 4 bases, leaving 5 bases not matched to a gene. CDR3 DNA sequence: TGTGCCAGCAGTGGCGGACAGGGCGGCTATGGCTACACCTTC. It encodes CASSGGQGGYGYTF.

This clone was detected only once. The V and J genes are TRBV19 and TRBJ2-2, with D possibly TRBD1 on 6 matching bases. Trimming removed 6 bases from V and 7 bases from J, with 12 bases in between. Looked up from germline, CDR1 is LNHDA and CDR2 is SQIVND (reference sequence). The CDR3 totals 13 residues. The DNA of the CDR3 is TGTGCCAGTAGGTGGGGGCAGGGCGGGGAGCTGTTTTTT. Translation: CASRWGQGGELFF.

The V and J genes are TRBV27 and TRBJ2-7; 13 bases are a match to TRBD2. There are 15 residues in the CDR3. After removal of 6 bases from V and 7 bases from J, the junction contained 9 bases not matched to a gene. Germline V gene data show CDR1 as MNHEY and CDR2 as SMNVEV (reference sequence). CDR3 protein: CASSSTSGRVGEQYF. The CDR3, as DNA: TGTGCCAGCAGCAGTACTAGCGGGAGGGTGGGAGAGCAGTACTTC.

The chain links TRBV9 to TRBJ2-2; 7 bases agree with TRBD1. The CDR3 extends over 15 amino acids. Germline V CDR1 and CDR2: SGDLS, YYNGEE. V shed 0 bases and J 1 base; nucleotides not matched to a gene: 0. The CDR3 loop is CASSVGDRNTGELFF. CDR3 coding DNA: TGTGCCAGCAGCGTAGGGGACAGGAACACCGGGGAGCTGTTTTTT.

V usage is TRBV18 and J usage is TRBJ1-3; D remains unclear. With 6 bases removed from V and 1 base from J, the gap between germline ends came to 10 bases. The CDR3 sequence is 14 residues long. The germline CDR1 and CDR2 sequences are KGHSH and LQKENI. The CDR3 sequence is CASSPVESGNTIYF. CDR3 DNA: TGTGCCAGCTCCCCGGTAGAGTCTGGAAACACCATATATTTT.

This clone showed up just once. The rearrangement joins TRBV11-2 to TRBJ2-3, with TRBD2 matching over 11 bases. The germline gives CDR1 SGHAT, CDR2 FQNNGV. The CDR3 has 17 residues. The ends lost 3 bases at V and 4 bases at J; junction bases unmatched: 9. CDR3 coding DNA: TGTGCCAGCAGCTTTCGCCTACTAGCGGGAGCACCAGATACGCAGTATTTT. It specifies CASSFRLLAGAPDTQYF.

This clone was seen only a few times. This chain connects TRBV19 to TRBJ2-1; D is possibly TRBD1 (6 bases). The CDR3 runs to 15 residues. With 0 bases removed from V and 5 bases from J, the gap between germline ends came to 11 bases. Germline V lookup: CDR1 LNHDA, CDR2 SQIVND (reference sequence). DNA for the CDR3: TGTGCCAGTAGTATAGAGGGACAAAAGCACAATGAGCAGTTCTTC. Translated, it gives CASSIEGQKHNEQFF.

The chain combines TRBV28 with TRBJ2-4; TRBD1 matches at 10 bases. V was pared by 4 bases and J by 11 bases, with 11 bases of the junction left unmatched. CDR1 and CDR2 from the germline V gene are MDHEN and SYDVKM. This CDR3 region has 15 residues. CDR3 amino acids: CASSSTGQGRTVQYF. The DNA of the CDR3 is TGTGCCAGCAGTTCCACGGGACAGGGGCGGACCGTTCAGTACTTC. The full variable domain, completed using reference TRBV28 and TRBJ2-4, is DVKVTQSSRYLVKRTGEKVFLECVQDMDHENMFWYRQDPGLGLRLIYFSYDVKMKEKGDIPEGYSVSREKKERFSLILESASTNQTSMYLCASSSTGQGRTVQYFGAGTRLSVL.